This T cell receptor (beta chain) originates from a study of T cell changes during pregnancy in multiple sclerosis. In this sample, this clone turned up once. This CDR3 region has 16 residues. Trimming took 3 bases from V and 0 from J; bases not matched to a gene: 5. Germline V CDR1 and CDR2: MDHEN, SYDVKM. The protocol was immunoSEQ multiplex PCR, while the TCRdb copy is restricted to in-frame clones and leaves out a portion. Among about 70,000 clones listed, about 93% were seen once. The sequence derives from a female donor with multiple sclerosis, enrolled in a pregnancy study. The source was CD4+ T cells from peripheral blood mononuclear cells, collected after pregnancy. V usage is TRBV28 and J usage is TRBJ1-5; TRBD1 agrees at 7 bases. The CDR3 DNA follows: TGTGCCAGCAGTTTGCACAGGGGAGATAGCAATCAGCCCCAGCATTTT. This codes for CASSLHRGDSNQPQHF.